This TCR beta chain stems from a study of cytomegalovirus exposure and HLA in healthy donors. Findings and caveats of the study: Later analysis placed DRB1 highest and HLA-C lowest in TCR association rates, which differed by HLA locus. For most TCR sequences rarity was the rule, although some public TCRs occurred in many donors.

In the case of this clone: The antigen remains unidentified.

The CDR3 sequence is 13 residues long. Germline V lookup: CDR1 MNHNS, CDR2 SASEGT. Deletions cut 0 bases from V and 5 bases from J, with 7 bases between. All the people who gave samples were healthy bone marrow donors. 60 Vbeta and 13 Jbeta primers were used in PCR. The protocol was immunoSEQ multiplex PCR, while the TCRdb copy is restricted to in-frame clones and leaves out a portion. The sample gives roughly 140,000 clones, about 80% of which show up once; about 6.8% is in the top ten. Sequencing was performed on PBMCs. The receptor's source is a middle-aged woman in good health and CMV-seropositive. V usage is TRBV6-1 and J usage is TRBJ1-1; D is perhaps TRBD1 (5 bases). The CDR3 region is CASSEAQGTEAFF. The DNA of the CDR3 is TGTGCCAGCAGTGAAGCGCAGGGTACTGAAGCTTTCTTT.